The subject of this entry is one TCR beta chain. Its cognate antigen is unknown. About 2.2 micrograms of genomic DNA, which was extracted from cryopreserved PBMCs, served as the material used for the TCR beta libraries. These data belong to a study of cytotoxic CD8 clonotypes in ibrutinib-treated CLL. Study-level results: Contraction or stability on treatment characterized the public clonotypes, which were uncommon. Sample timing was unmatched between remission and later-progressing patients; lymph nodes unstudied. Elevated clonality accompanied ibrutinib response, with a return toward baseline values at progression.

The protocol was immunoSEQ multiplex PCR, while the TCRdb copy is restricted to in-frame clones and leaves out a portion. The table lists about 85,000 clones, 70% to 80% of them singletons. The sample in question was PBMCs, obtained after 12 months of ibrutinib treatment. This clonotype originated in a human donor with chronic lymphocytic leukemia.

CDR3 sequence reads: CASGAPQGYTF. Written as DNA, the CDR3 is TGTGCCAGCGGTGCACCCCAGGGCTACACCTTC. This rearrangement joins TRBV28 to TRBJ1-2; the D is unclear. V was pared by 8 bases and J by 8 bases, with 12 bases between. In germline, CDR1 is MDHEN, CDR2 SYDVKM. This CDR3 has 11 amino acids.